A single T cell receptor (beta chain) is shown here with its context. Germline assignment: CDR1 KGHSH and CDR2 LQKENI. The J segment lost 0 bases and the V segment lost 4 bases, leaving 8 bases of the junction unmatched. This CDR3 has 17 residues. This sample stems from a study of cytomegalovirus exposure and HLA in healthy donors. This PCR relied on a set of 60 Vbeta primers and 13 Jbeta primers. Produced via immunoSEQ multiplex PCR; TCRdb's table is partial and in-frame only. The sample records about 80,000 clones, 75% to 85% being singletons. This chain links TRBV18 with TRBJ2-4, with 8 bases matching TRBD1. The sample comprised PBMCs. The clonotype was recovered from a man aged 45 to 65 in good health and CMV-seropositive. The chain's CDR3 is CASSQGQGNIAKNIQYF. The CDR3 DNA is TGTGCCAGCTCACAAGGACAGGGAAACATAGCCAAAAACATTCAGTACTTC.